What follows are 2 T cell receptor beta chains derived from one specimen sequenced in a study of cytomegalovirus exposure and HLA in healthy donors. Researchers ran the PCR with 60 Vbeta and 13 Jbeta primers. Data came from immunoSEQ multiplex PCR; TCRdb stores just in-frame clones and leaves some out. The sample holds about 150,000 clones, 88% seen once. Sample: PBMCs. These TCRs come from a woman in her forties in good health and CMV-seronegative.

This clone has a single count. Sequence at one end of the junction differs from germline and may be a read error. CDR3: CSSSATGGDYSRYEQYF. For the CDR3, the DNA is TGTTCCAGCAGCGCTACGGGCGGGGACTACTCCCGCTACGAGCAGTACTTC. V is TRBV7-9 and J is TRBJ2-7, with TRBD2 matching 7 bases. The V gene's germline CDR1 is SEHNR and CDR2 FQNEAQ (reference sequence). The CDR3 totals 17 residues.

The V and J genes are TRBV28 and TRBJ2-1, with TRBD2 identical over 11 bases. The CDR3 has 15 residues. CDR1 and CDR2 (germline): MDHEN, SYDVKM. The V segment lost 8 bases and the J segment 8 bases; nucleotides outside the gene matches: 11. The CDR3 reads CASGGRLAGGDEQFF. The CDR3 DNA sequence: TGTGCCAGCGGGGGTCGGCTAGCGGGAGGTGATGAGCAGTTCTTC.